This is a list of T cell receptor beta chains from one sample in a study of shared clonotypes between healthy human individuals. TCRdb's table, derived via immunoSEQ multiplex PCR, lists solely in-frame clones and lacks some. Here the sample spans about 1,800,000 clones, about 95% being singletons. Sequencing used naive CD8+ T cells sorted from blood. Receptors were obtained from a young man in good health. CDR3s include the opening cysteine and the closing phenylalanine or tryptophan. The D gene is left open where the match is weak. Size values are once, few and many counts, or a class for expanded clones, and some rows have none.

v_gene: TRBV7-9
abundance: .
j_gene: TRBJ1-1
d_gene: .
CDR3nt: TGTGCCAGCAGCTTAGCGCAGGGAAAGAACACTGAAGCTTTCTTT
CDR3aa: CASSLAQGKNTEAFF

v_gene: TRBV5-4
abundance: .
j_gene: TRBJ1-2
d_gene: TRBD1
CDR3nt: TGTGCCAGCAGGACCCAGGGGGAATGGGTCTATGGCTACACCTTC
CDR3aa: CASRTQGEWVYGYTF

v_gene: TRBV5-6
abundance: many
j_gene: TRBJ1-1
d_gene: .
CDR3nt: TGTGCCAGCAGCTTGGGGGGGAACACTGAAGCTTTCTTT
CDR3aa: CASSLGGNTEAFF

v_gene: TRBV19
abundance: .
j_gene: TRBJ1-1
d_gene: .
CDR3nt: TGTGCCAGTAGGCCCACTATCGACAGATACACTGAAGCTTTCTTT
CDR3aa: CASRPTIDRYTEAFF

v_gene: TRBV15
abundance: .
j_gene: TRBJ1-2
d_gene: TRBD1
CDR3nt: TGTGCCACCAGCATTAGGGGACAGCCCTATGGCTACACCTTC
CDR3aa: CATSIRGQPYGYTF

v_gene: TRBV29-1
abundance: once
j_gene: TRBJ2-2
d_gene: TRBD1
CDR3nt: TGCAGCGTTGAAGCGGCCAGGGGGCAGTCCGGGGAGCTGTTTTTT
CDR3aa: CSVEAARGQSGELFF

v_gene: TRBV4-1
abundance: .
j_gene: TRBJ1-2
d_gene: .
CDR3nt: TGCGCCAGCAGCCACCGCAGAGAGGGGTTCCATGGCTACACCTTC
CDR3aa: CASSHRREGFHGYTF

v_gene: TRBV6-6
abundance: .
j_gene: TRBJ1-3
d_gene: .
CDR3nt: TGTGCCAGCAGTTACCTTGACACTTCTGGAAACACCATATATTTT
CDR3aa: CASSYLDTSGNTIYF

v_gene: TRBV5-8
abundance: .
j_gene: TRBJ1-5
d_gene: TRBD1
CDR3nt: TGTGCCAGCAGCTTGGGGACAGGGGTGGGCAATCAGCCCCAGCATTTT
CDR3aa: CASSLGTGVGNQPQHF

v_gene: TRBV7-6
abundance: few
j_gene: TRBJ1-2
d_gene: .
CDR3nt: TGTGCCAGCAGCTTAGATGGTCTTGGCTACACCTTC
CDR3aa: CASSLDGLGYTF

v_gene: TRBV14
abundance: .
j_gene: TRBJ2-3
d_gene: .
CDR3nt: TGTGCCAGCAGCCTTTTGGACAGTCAGGTAGATACGCAGTATTTT
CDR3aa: CASSLLDSQVDTQYF

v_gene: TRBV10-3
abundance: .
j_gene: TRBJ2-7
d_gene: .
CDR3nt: TGTGCCATCAGTCCCGCATTCTCCTACGAGCAGTACTTC
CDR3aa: CAISPAFSYEQYF

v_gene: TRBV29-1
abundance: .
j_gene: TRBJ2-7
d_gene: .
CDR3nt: TGCAGCGTTGGAGGGCTTGGCATCTACGAGCAGTACTTC
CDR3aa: CSVGGLGIYEQYF

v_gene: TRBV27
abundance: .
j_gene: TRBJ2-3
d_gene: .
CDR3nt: TGTGCCAGCAGTCCGACAGGTTGGAGCACAGATACGCAGTATTTT
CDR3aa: CASSPTGWSTDTQYF

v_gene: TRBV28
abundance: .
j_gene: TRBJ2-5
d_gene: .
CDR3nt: TGTGCCAGCAGTTTGGAAGGGAAAGAGACCCAGTACTTC
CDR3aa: CASSLEGKETQYF

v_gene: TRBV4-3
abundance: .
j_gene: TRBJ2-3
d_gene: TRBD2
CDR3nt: TGCGCCAGCAGCCCATTGGCGGGAGGGACAGATACGCAGTATTTT
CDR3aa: CASSPLAGGTDTQYF

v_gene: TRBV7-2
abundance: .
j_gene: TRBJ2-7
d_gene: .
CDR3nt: TGTGCCAGCAGCTTAGATGGGTCGGGCGGGGCCTCCTACGAGCAGTACTTC
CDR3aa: CASSLDGSGGASYEQYF

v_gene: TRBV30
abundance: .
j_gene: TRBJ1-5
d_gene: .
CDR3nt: TGTGCCTGGAGTGAAGAGGGAAGCAATCAGCCCCAGCATTTT
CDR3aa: CAWSEEGSNQPQHF

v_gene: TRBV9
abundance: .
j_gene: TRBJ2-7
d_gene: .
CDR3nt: TGTGCCAGCAGCGTAGGGGGGCAGGCCCAGGTCTACGAGCAGTACTTC
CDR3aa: CASSVGGQAQVYEQYF

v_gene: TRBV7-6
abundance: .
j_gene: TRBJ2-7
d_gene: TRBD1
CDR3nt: TGTGCCAGCAGCTTAGTCCAGGGGGCCCACGAGCAGTACTTC
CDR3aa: CASSLVQGAHEQYF

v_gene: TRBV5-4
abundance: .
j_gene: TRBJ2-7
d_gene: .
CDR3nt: TGTGCCAGCAGCCCTTACACTGGACGGGCCTACGAGCAGTACTTC
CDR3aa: CASSPYTGRAYEQYF

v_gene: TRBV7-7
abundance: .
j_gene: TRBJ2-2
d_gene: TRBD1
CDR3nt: TGTGCTAGCAGTCCATTCCCGGGACAGGGTTATCACGGGGAGCTGTTTTTT
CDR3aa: CASSPFPGQGYHGELFF

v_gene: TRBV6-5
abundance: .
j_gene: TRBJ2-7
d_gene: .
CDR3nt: TGTGCCAGCAGTCTCCCCGGGGACTACGAGCAGTACTTC
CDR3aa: CASSLPGDYEQYF

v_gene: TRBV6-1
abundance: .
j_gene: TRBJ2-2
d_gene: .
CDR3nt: TGTGCCAGCAGTGATTACAGGAACACCGGGGAGCTGTTTTTT
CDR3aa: CASSDYRNTGELFF

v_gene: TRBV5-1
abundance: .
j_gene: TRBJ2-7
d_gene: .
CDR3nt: TGCGCCAGCAGCTTGGTGCCCCCGTCGGCGGAGGGTTACGAGCAGTACTTC
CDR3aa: CASSLVPPSAEGYEQYF

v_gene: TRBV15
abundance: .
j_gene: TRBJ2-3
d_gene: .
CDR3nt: TGTGCCACCAGCAGAGATCGGGCCGGGGGCACAGATACGCAGTATTTT
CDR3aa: CATSRDRAGGTDTQYF

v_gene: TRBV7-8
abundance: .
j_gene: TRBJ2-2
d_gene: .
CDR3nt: TGTGCCAGCAGCTTAGAATATTGGACCGGTGATCCGAACACCGGGGAGCTGTTTTTT
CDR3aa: CASSLEYWTGDPNTGELFF

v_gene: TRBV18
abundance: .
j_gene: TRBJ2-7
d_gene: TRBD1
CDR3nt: TGTGCCAGCTCACCTGGACAGGGGGTATTTGCGTACGAGCAGTACTTC
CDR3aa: CASSPGQGVFAYEQYF

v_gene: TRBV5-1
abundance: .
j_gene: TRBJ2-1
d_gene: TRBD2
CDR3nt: TGCGCCAGCAGCTTGCTCGGACTAGCGGGAGCCTCCTACAATGAGCAGTTCTTC
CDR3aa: CASSLLGLAGASYNEQFF

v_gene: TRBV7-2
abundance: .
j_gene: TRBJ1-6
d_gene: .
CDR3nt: TGTGCCAGCAGCTTAGACGGGGGGGCAGGATCACCCCTCCACTTT
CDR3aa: CASSLDGGAGSPLHF

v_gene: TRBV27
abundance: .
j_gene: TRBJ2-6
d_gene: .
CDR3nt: TGTGCCAGCAGTTTAGTGACAGTCTCTGGGGCCAACGTCCTGACTTTC
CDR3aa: CASSLVTVSGANVLTF

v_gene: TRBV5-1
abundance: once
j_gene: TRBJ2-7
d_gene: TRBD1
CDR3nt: TGCGCCAGCATCAGCGCCCCGGGACAGGGTAACCGCGAGCAGTACTTC
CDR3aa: CASISAPGQGNREQYF

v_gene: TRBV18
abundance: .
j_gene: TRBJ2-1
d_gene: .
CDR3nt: TGTGCCAGCTCACCATCACTCAATGAGCAGTTCTTC
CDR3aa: CASSPSLNEQFF

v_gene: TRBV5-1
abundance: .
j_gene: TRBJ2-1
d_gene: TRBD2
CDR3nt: TGCGCCAGCGAGTACGCTAGCGGGAGTGGTGAGCAGTTCTTC
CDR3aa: CASEYASGSGEQFF

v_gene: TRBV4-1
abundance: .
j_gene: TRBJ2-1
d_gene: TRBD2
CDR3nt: TGCGCCAGCAGCCAAGATCAACTAGCGGGACCCAATGAGCAGTTCTTC
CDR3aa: CASSQDQLAGPNEQFF

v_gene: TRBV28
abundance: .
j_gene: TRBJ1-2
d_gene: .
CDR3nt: TGTGCCAGCAGTTTATGGGAGGACCTCCCTAACTATGGCTACACCTTC
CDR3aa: CASSLWEDLPNYGYTF

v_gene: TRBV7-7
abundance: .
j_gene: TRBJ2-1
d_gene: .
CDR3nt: TGTGCTAGCAGTGTGACCCTCTACAATGAGCAGTTCTTC
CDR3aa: CASSVTLYNEQFF

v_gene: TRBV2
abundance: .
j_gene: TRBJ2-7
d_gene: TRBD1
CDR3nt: TGTGCCAGCAGTGAAGGACAGGGGGCGGGGGACGAGCAGTACTTC
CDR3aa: CASSEGQGAGDEQYF